This T cell receptor beta chain came from a study of shared clonotypes between healthy human individuals. The wider study: The donor group consisted of two women and a few men, aged 18 to 49. Study-wide results and caveats: Several donors showed sharing of around 5.3% of naive CD4 clonotypes. Non-shared clonotypes showed lower generation probabilities than clonotypes common to all four donors.

In regard to this clone: Its antigen is still unknown.

DNA at 150 to 250 ng, 25,000 to 35,000 T cell genomes, went into sorted-subset replicate PCRs. TCRdb's table, derived via immunoSEQ multiplex PCR, lists solely in-frame clones and lacks some. Of about 960,000 clones in the sample, about three quarters were seen once. Sequenced: memory CD4+ T cells sorted from blood. The subset is: CD45RA-negative fraction. The source is a man in his late teens or twenties in good health.

In DNA form, the CDR3 reads TGTGCCAGCAGCTCTGGACTAGCGGGTCGGCGGCAAGAGACCCAGTACTTC. Residues: CASSSGLAGRRQETQYF. This rearrangement joins TRBV5-6 to TRBJ2-5, with 11 bases matching TRBD2. This CDR3 has 17 residues. Germline values: CDR1 SGHDT, CDR2 YYEEEE. V shed 3 bases and J 2 bases; nucleotides not matched to a gene: 9.